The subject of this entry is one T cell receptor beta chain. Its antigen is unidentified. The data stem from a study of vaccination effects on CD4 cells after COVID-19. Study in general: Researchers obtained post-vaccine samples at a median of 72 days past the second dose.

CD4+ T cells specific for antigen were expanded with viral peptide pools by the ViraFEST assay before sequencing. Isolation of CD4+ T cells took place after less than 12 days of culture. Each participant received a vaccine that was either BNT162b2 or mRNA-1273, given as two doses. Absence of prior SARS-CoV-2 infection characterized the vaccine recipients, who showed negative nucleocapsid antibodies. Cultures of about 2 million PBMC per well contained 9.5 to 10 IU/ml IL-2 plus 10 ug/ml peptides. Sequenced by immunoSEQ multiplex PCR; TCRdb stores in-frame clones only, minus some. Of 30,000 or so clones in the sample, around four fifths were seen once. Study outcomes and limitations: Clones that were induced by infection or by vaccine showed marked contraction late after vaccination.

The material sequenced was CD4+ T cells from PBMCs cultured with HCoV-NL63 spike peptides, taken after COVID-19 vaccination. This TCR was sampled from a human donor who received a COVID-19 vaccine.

CDR3 protein: CASSQAADSPYEQYF. In DNA form, the CDR3 reads TGTGCCAGCAGCCAAGCTGCGGACAGCCCCTACGAGCAGTACTTC. The genes are TRBV4-2 and TRBJ2-7; the D gene is possibly TRBD1 (6 bases). Germline lookup yields CDR1 LGHNA and CDR2 YNFKEQ. Trimming stripped 1 base from V and 2 bases from J, with 12 bases between. The CDR3 sequence is 15 residues long.